The entry below gives a single TCR beta chain sequence along with its context. Per germline, CDR1 MNHEY and CDR2 SVGAGI. Trimming stripped 6 bases from V and 10 bases from J, with 19 bases between. This CDR3 contains 14 residues. The sample comes from a study of blood T cell repertoires in COVID-19. Study background: COVID-19 samples collected from the United States, Italy and Spain covered acute and convalescent phases. Sample material is recorded as cDNA or gDNA derived from T cells, B-cell-depleted T cells, or PBMCs.

Original handling: Estimates of nucleated cell counts were drawn from the amplification of reference gene primers. Data came from immunoSEQ multiplex PCR; TCRdb stores just in-frame clones and leaves some out. D and trimming come from the DNA, and the V and J calls and clone size come from that table. The table lists some 200,000 clones, almost 85% of them singletons. This sequence was found in a woman aged 50 to 60 with active or convalescent COVID-19. The chain is built from TRBV6-5 and TRBJ2-1; the D gene is possibly TRBD2 (7 bases). Sequenced input: peripheral blood. The CDR3 DNA is TGTGCCAGCAGATACGAAGGGGGAGCGGGGGAGCAGTTCTTC. Amino acids: CASRYEGGAGEQFF.